One sample yielded the 9 T cell receptor beta chains listed below, sequenced in a study of T cells in localized non-small cell lung cancer. Assay used: immunoSEQ multiplex PCR; TCRdb lists only in-frame clones, some missing. The repertoire holds over a thousand clones, with almost 30% as singletons. The sample here was lung tumor tissue, taken before any cancer treatment. The origin of the receptors is a male donor at least 60 years old with stage I squamous cell lung carcinoma.

By share, this clone ranks as large. The chain uses TRBV6-8 and TRBJ2-2; TRBD2 matches 14 bases. CDR3 length equals 17 residues. The V gene end was trimmed by 5 bases and the J gene end by 3 bases; junction bases not matched to a gene: 5. CDR1 and CDR2 from the germline V gene are MNHGY and SAAAGT. The CDR3 loop is CASSLRLAGGYTGELFF. The DNA for the CDR3 is TGTGCCAGCAGTCTCCGACTAGCGGGAGGGTACACCGGGGAGCTGTTTTTT.

The chain joins TRBV30 to TRBJ2-7, with a weak D call TRBD2 (5 bases). This CDR3 spans 13 amino acids. Between the trimmed V and J ends, which lost 0 bases and 3 bases, there was a span of 9 bases. Looked up from germline, CDR1 is GTSNPN and CDR2 is SVGIG (reference sequence). The CDR3 sequence: CAWSVHGNYEQYF. For the CDR3, the DNA is TGTGCCTGGAGTGTACACGGGAACTACGAGCAGTACTTC.

This clone is classed as large. The chain couples TRBV19 to TRBJ1-2; possibly TRBD1 for D (5 bases). The CDR3 spans 13 residues. The V end lost 6 bases, the J end lost 3 bases, and 11 bases lay between the germline ends. Germline loops: CDR1 LNHDA, CDR2 SQIVND (reference sequence). This CDR3 reads CASRTGGHYGYTF. The CDR3 nucleotides are TGTGCCAGTAGGACGGGGGGTCACTATGGCTACACCTTC.

This chain links TRBV28 with TRBJ1-1; D unclear. The CDR3 is made up of 12 amino acids. Deletions cut 6 bases from V and 7 bases from J, with 12 bases between. In germline, CDR1 is MDHEN, CDR2 SYDVKM. CDR3: CASSRMTSEAFF. In DNA form, the CDR3 reads TGTGCCAGCAGCCGGATGACGAGTGAAGCTTTCTTT. Variable domain in full (rest from reference TRBV28 and TRBJ1-1): DVKVTQSSRYLVKRTGEKVFLECVQDMDHENMFWYRQDPGLGLRLIYFSYDVKMKEKGDIPEGYSVSREKKERFSLILESASTNQTSMYLCASSRMTSEAFFGQGTRLTVV.

This clone was found a few times. V gene TRBV11-3 combines with J gene TRBJ2-1; the D is unclear. The length of the CDR3 is 14 residues. The V and J ends lost 5 bases and 2 bases respectively, with 10 bases between them. Looked up from germline, CDR1 is SGHNT and CDR2 is YENEEA. The CDR3 protein is CASSPLAAYNEQFF. The CDR3 DNA follows: TGTGCCAGCAGCCCCCTGGCGGCCTACAATGAGCAGTTCTTC.

By share, this clone counts as hyperexpanded. The chain has TRBV29-1 and TRBJ2-2, with a tentative D call TRBD1 (5 bases). Trimming pared 5 bases from V and 6 bases from J, leaving 10 bases between. This CDR3 is built from 12 residues. The germline V gene has CDR1 SQVTM and CDR2 ANQGSEA. The CDR3 sequence is CSVNRGSGELFF. In DNA, the CDR3 is TGCAGCGTTAATAGGGGATCCGGGGAGCTGTTTTTT.

There are a few counts of this clone. This chain links TRBV11-3 with TRBJ1-2, with D unclear. The germline gives CDR1 SGHNT, CDR2 YENEEA. V lost 2 bases to trimming and J lost 1 base, with 8 bases between them. The CDR3 has 14 residues. The CDR3 region is CASSLPGGNYGYTF. Here the CDR3 DNA reads TGTGCCAGCAGCTTACCCGGAGGTAACTATGGCTACACCTTC.

The chain links TRBV11-3 to TRBJ1-2; a possible D gene is TRBD1 (5 bases). The CDR3 has 15 residues. V lost 5 bases and J lost 3, with 16 bases in between. The germline CDR1 and CDR2 sequences are SGHNT and YENEEA. Here the CDR3 reads CASSGLGGNYYGYTF. The CDR3 bases are TGTGCCAGCAGCGGGCTGGGGGGGAACTACTATGGCTACACCTTC.

This clone has just a few counts. The chain is built from TRBV7-4 and TRBJ2-3; tentatively, D is TRBD1 (6 bases). This CDR3 spans 13 amino acids. V was shortened by 5 bases and J by 8 bases, with 14 bases between the two germline ends. Germline V lookup: CDR1 SGHVT, CDR2 SQSDAQ. The CDR3, as DNA: TGTGCCAGCAGCCCGAAATTAGGGGGTACGCAGTATTTT. Translated: CASSPKLGGTQYF.